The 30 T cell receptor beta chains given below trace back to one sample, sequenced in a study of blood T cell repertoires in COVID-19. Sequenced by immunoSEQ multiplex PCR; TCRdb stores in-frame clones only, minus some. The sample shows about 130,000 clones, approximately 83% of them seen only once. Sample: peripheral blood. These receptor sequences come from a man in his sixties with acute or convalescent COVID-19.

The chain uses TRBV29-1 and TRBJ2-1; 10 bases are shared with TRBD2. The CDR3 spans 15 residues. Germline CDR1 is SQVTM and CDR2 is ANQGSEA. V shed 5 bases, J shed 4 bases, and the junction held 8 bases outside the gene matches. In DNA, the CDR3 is TGCAGCGTTCATTCTAGCGGGAGAACTTACAATGAGCAGTTCTTC. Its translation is CSVHSSGRTYNEQFF.

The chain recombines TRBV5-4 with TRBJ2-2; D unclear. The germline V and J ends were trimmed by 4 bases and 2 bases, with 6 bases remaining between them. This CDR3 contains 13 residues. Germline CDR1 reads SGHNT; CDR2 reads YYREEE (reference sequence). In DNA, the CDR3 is TGTGCCAGCAGCCCCCATAACACCGGGGAGCTGTTTTTT. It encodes CASSPHNTGELFF.

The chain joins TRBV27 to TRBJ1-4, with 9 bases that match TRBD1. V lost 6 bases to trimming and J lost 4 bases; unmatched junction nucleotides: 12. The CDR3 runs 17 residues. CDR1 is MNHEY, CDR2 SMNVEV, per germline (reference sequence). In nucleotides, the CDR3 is TGTGCCAGCAGCCCCGGGACAGGGATTTCGGGTAATGAAAAACTGTTTTTT. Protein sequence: CASSPGTGISGNEKLFF.

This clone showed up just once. The CDR3: CASSVGLAASSYNEQFF. CDR3 in DNA: TGTGCCAGCAGCGTAGGTTTAGCGGCGAGCTCCTACAATGAGCAGTTCTTC. This chain links TRBV9 with TRBJ2-1, with D perhaps matching TRBD2 (6 bases). Germline V gives CDR1 SGDLS, CDR2 YYNGEE. Trimming left V 0 bases short and J 0 bases short, with 13 bases between. CDR3 length: 17 residues.

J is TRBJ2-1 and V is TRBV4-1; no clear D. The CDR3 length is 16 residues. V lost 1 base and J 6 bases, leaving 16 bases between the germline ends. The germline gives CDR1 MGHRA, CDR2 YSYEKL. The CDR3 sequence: CASSQVGLGRPNEQFF. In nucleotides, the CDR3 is TGCGCCAGCAGCCAAGTCGGCCTAGGTCGTCCCAATGAGCAGTTCTTC.

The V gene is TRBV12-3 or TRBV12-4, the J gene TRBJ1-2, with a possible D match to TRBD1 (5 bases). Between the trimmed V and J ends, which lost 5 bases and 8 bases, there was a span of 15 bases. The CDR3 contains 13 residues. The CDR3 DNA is TGTGCCAGCAGTGCCGGGACTGAGGGGGGCTACACCTTC. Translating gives CASSAGTEGGYTF.

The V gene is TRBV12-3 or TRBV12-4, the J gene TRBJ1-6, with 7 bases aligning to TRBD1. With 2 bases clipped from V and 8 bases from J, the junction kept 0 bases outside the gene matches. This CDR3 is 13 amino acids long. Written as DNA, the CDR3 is TGTGCCAGCAGTTTAACAGGGGATTCACCCCTCCACTTT. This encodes CASSLTGDSPLHF.

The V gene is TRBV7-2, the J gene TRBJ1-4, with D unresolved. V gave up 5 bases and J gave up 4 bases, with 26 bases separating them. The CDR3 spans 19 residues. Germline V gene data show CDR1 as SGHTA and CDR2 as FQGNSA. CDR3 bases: TGTGCCAGCAGCGATAAAATACGTGGGTCCTCCCGGAGTAATGAAAAACTGTTTTTT. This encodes CASSDKIRGSSRSNEKLFF. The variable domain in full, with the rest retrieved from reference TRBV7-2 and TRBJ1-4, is GAGVSQSPSNKVTEKGKDVELRCDPISGHTALYWYRQSLGQGLEFLIYFQGNSAPDKSGLPSDRFSAERTGGSVSTLTIQRTQQEDSAVYLCASSDKIRGSSRSNEKLFFGSGTQLSVL.

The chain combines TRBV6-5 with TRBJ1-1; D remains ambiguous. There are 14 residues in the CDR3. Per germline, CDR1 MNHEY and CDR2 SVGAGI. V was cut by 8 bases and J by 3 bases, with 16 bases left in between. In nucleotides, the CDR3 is TGTGCCAGCCAAACTCGGTACGTGGACACTGAAGCTTTCTTT. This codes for CASQTRYVDTEAFF.

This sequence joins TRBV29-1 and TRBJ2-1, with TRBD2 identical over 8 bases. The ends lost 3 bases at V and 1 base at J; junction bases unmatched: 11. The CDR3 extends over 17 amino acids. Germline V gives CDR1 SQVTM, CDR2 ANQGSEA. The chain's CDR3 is CSVEGEREIWSYNEQFF. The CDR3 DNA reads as TGCAGCGTTGAGGGGGAGCGGGAGATCTGGTCCTACAATGAGCAGTTCTTC.

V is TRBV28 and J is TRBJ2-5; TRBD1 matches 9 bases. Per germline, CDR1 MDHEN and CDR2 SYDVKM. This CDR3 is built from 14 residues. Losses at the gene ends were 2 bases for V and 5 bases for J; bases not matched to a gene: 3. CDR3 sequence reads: CASSLGQGWETQYF. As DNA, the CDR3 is TGTGCCAGCAGTTTAGGACAGGGGTGGGAGACCCAGTACTTC.

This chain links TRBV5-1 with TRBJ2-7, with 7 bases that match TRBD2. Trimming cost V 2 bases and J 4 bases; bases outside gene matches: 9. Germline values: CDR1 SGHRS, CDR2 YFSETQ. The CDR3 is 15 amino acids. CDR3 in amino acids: CASSLLAGAQYEQYF. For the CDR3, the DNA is TGCGCCAGCAGCTTATTGGCGGGAGCTCAGTACGAGCAGTACTTC.

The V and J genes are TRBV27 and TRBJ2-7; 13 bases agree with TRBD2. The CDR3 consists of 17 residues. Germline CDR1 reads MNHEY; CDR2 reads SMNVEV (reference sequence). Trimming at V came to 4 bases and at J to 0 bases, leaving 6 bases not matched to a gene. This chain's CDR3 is CASSSPGLAGISYEQYF. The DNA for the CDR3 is TGTGCCAGCAGTTCTCCGGGACTAGCGGGGATCTCCTACGAGCAGTACTTC.

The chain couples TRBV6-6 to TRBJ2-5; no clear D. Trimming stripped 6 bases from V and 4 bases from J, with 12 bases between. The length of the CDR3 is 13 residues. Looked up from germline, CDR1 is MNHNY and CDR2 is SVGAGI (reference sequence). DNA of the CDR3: TGTGCCAGCAGAACCACTACCGGAGAGACCCAGTACTTC. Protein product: CASRTTTGETQYF.

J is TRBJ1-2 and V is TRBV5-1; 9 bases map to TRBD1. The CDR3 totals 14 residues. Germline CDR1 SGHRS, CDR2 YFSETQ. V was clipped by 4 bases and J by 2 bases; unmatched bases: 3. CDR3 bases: TGCGCCAGCAGCCCAGGACAGGGGAACTATGGCTACACCTTC. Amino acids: CASSPGQGNYGYTF.

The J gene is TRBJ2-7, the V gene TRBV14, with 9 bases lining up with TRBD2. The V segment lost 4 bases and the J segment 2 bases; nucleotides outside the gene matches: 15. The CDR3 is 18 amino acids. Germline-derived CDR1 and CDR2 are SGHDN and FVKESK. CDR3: CASSPERVAGGVTYEQYF. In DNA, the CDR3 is TGTGCCAGCAGCCCAGAGAGGGTTGCGGGAGGGGTAACCTACGAGCAGTACTTC.

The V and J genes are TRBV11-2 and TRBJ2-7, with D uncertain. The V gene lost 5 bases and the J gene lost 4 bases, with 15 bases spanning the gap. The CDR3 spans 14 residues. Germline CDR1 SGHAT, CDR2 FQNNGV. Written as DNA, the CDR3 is TGTGCCAGCAGCCCCAGCCCAGGCCCTTACGAGCAGTACTTC. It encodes CASSPSPGPYEQYF. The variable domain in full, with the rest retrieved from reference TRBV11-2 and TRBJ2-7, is EAGVAQSPRYKIIEKRQSVAFWCNPISGHATLYWYQQILGQGPKLLIQFQNNGVVDDSQLPKDRFSAERLKGVDSTLKIQPAKLEDSAVYLCASSPSPGPYEQYFGPGTRLTVT.

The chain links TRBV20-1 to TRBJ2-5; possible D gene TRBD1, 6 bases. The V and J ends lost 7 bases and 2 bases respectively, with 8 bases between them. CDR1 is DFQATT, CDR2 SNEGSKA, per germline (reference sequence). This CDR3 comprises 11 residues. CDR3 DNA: TGCAGTGGAGGGGGACAAGAGACCCAGTACTTC. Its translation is CSGGGQETQYF.

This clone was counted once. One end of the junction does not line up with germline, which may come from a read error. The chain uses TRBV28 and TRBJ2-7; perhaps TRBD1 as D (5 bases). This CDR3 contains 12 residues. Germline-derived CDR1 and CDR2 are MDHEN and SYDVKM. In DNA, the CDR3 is TGTGCCAGCAGTTTAAGGGGTCGAGATACCAGCTTC. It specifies CASSLRGRDTSF.

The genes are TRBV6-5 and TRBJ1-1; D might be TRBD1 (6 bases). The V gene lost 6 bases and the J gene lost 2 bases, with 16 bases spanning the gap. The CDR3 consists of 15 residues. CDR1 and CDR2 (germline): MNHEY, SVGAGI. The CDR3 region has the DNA TGTGCCAGCAGGCCCACAGGGCACGGTAACACTGAAGCTTTCTTT. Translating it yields CASRPTGHGNTEAFF.

In nucleotides, the CDR3 is TGTGCCAGCAGCTTAGAGGGCAGGGGGACTGAGCAGTTCTTC. It is translated as CASSLEGRGTEQFF. V and J are TRBV7-2 and TRBJ2-1, with 7 bases that match TRBD1. The length of the CDR3 is 14 residues. Looked up from germline, CDR1 is SGHTA and CDR2 is FQGNSA. V dropped 1 base and J dropped 9; count of bases not matched to a gene: 6.

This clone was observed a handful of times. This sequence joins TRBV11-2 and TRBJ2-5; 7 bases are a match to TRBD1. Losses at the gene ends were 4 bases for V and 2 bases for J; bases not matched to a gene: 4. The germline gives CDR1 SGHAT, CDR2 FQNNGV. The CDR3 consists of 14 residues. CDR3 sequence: CASSSLGQQETQYF. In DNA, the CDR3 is TGTGCCAGCAGCTCCCTGGGACAGCAAGAGACCCAGTACTTC. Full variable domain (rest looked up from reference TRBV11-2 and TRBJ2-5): EAGVAQSPRYKIIEKRQSVAFWCNPISGHATLYWYQQILGQGPKLLIQFQNNGVVDDSQLPKDRFSAERLKGVDSTLKIQPAKLEDSAVYLCASSSLGQQETQYFGPGTRLLVL.

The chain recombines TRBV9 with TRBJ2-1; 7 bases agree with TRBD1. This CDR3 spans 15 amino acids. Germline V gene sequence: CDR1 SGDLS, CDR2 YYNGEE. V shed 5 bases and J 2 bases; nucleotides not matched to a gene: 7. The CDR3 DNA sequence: TGTGCCAGCAGTTACGGGCAGGGGGCCTACAATGAGCAGTTCTTC. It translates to CASSYGQGAYNEQFF.

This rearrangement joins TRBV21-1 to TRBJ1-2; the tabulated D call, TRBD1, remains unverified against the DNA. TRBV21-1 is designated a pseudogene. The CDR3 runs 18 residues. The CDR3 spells CASSKLFPGWRTPYGYTF. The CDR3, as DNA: TGTGCCAGCAGCAAACTATTCCCAGGTTGGCGAACCCCCTATGGCTACACCTTC.

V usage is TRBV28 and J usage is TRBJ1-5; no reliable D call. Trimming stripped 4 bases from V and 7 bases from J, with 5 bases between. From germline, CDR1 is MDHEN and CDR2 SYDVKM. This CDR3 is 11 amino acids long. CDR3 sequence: CASSSRQPQHF. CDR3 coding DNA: TGTGCCAGCAGTTCCCGGCAGCCCCAGCATTTT.

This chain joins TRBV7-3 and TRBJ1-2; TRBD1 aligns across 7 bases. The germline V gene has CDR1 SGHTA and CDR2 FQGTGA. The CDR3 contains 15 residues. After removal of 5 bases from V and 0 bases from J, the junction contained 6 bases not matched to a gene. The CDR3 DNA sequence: TGTGCCAGCAGCGCCGAGACAGGGCCTAACTATGGCTACACCTTC. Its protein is CASSAETGPNYGYTF.

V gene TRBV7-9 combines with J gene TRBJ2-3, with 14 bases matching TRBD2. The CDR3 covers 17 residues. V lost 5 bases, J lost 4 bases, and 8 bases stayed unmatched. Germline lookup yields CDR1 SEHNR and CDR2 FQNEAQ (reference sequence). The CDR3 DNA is TGTGCCAGCAGCCGAAGACTAGCGGGAGGGCCGCCAGATACGCAGTATTTT. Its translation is CASSRRLAGGPPDTQYF.

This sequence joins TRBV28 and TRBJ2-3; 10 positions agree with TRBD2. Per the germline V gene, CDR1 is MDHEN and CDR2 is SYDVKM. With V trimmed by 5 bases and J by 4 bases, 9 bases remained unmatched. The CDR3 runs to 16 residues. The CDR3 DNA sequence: TGTGCCAGCAGTAGCCCCAGACTAGCGGGCGCAGATACGCAGTATTTT. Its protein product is CASSSPRLAGADTQYF. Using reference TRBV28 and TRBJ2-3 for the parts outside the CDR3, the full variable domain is DVKVTQSSRYLVKRTGEKVFLECVQDMDHENMFWYRQDPGLGLRLIYFSYDVKMKEKGDIPEGYSVSREKKERFSLILESASTNQTSMYLCASSSPRLAGADTQYFGPGTRLTVL.

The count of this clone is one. CDR3 DNA sequence: TGTGCCAGCAGCTCGAGAGAGCCGGGACAGCTCTACGAGCAGTACTTC. This encodes CASSSREPGQLYEQYF. J is TRBJ2-7 and V is TRBV5-4; 7 bases match TRBD1. CDR1 and CDR2 from the germline V gene are SGHNT and YYREEE (reference sequence). CDR3 size: 16 residues. V was pared by 3 bases and J by 3 bases, with 12 bases of the junction left unmatched.

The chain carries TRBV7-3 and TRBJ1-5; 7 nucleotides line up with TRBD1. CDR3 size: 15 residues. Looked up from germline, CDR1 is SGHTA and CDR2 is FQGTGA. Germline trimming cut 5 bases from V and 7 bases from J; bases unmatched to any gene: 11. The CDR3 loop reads CASSPQGDLGQPQHF. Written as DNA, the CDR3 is TGTGCCAGCAGCCCCCAGGGGGATCTCGGCCAGCCCCAGCATTTT.